The 9 T cell receptor beta chains reported below all come from one sample, sequenced in a study of blood T cell repertoires in COVID-19. Generated by immunoSEQ multiplex PCR, the TCRdb table keeps only in-frame clones and is missing some. The sample includes roughly 300,000 clones, around 84% of them seen just once. Sequencing input: PBMCs or T cells enriched from blood (not recorded which). The receptors come from a young man who had recovered from COVID-19.

The rearrangement uses TRBV3-1 (or the pseudogene TRBV3-2) and TRBJ2-7, with 9 bases lining up with TRBD2. Germline trimming cut 2 bases from V and 6 bases from J; bases unmatched to any gene: 11. The CDR3 has 16 amino acids. Germline V lookup: CDR1 LGHDT, CDR2 YNNKEL (reference sequence). CDR3 loop: CASSQMPSGTVSEQYF. DNA of the CDR3: TGTGCCAGCAGCCAAATGCCTAGCGGGACGGTTTCCGAGCAGTACTTC.

This sequence joins TRBV5-1 and TRBJ2-1; maybe TRBD1 (7 bases). The germline V gene encodes CDR1 SGHRS and CDR2 YFSETQ. This CDR3 spans 19 amino acids. V was trimmed by 2 bases and J by 2 bases, leaving 23 bases between them. CDR3 sequence (DNA): TGCGCCAGCAGCTTCCCGAGGGGGCTTGCCGGGAGCACCTACAATGAGCAGTTCTTC. Protein: CASSFPRGLAGSTYNEQFF. Supplemented by reference TRBV5-1 and TRBJ2-1, the full variable domain reads KAGVTQTPRYLIKTRGQQVTLSCSPISGHRSVSWYQQTPGQGLQFLFEYFSETQRNKGNFPGRFSGRQFSNSRSEMNVSTLELGDSALYLCASSFPRGLAGSTYNEQFFGPGTRLTVL.

V and J are TRBV10-1 and TRBJ2-3, with 9 positions matching TRBD2. CDR3 length: 15 residues. Unmatched junction bases numbered 6, after V lost 4 bases and J lost 4 bases. In germline, CDR1 is WNHNN, CDR2 SYGVQD (reference sequence). The CDR3 nucleotides read TGCGCCAGCAGTGGACTAGCGGAACCATCAGATACGCAGTATTTT. Encoded protein: CASSGLAEPSDTQYF.

The chain couples TRBV5-6 to TRBJ1-2; TRBD1 agrees at 7 bases. The germline V gene encodes CDR1 SGHDT and CDR2 YYEEEE. The J segment lost 3 bases and the V segment lost 4 bases, leaving 9 bases of the junction unmatched. CDR3 length equals 15 residues. The CDR3 is CASSVDRVADYGYTF. In nucleotides, the CDR3 is TGTGCCAGCAGCGTTGACAGGGTTGCTGACTATGGCTACACCTTC.

In nucleotides, the CDR3 is TGTGCCACTTTTTCCGGGACTTCCCCTTCACCCCTCCACTTT. This encodes CATFSGTSPSPLHF. The chain carries TRBV19 and TRBJ1-6; possibly TRBD1 for D (5 bases). V was cut by 10 bases and J by 9 bases, with 19 bases left in between. The CDR3 totals 14 residues. From germline, CDR1 is LNHDA and CDR2 SQIVND (reference sequence).

The chain uses TRBV7-8 and TRBJ2-5, with D perhaps TRBD2 (6 bases). Germline assignment: CDR1 SGHVS and CDR2 FQNEAQ. The ends were cut back, 9 bases at V and 2 bases at J, with 16 bases in the middle. CDR3 size: 14 residues. The CDR3 reads CASSRGGGQETQYF. The DNA of the CDR3 is TGTGCCAGTAGTCGGGGAGGAGGGCAAGAGACCCAGTACTTC.

This clone has a handful of counts. The genes are TRBV18 and TRBJ1-2, with D possibly being TRBD1 (5 bases). The length of the CDR3 is 12 residues. Trimming took 8 bases from V and 6 from J, leaving 13 bases between them. The germline V gene encodes CDR1 KGHSH and CDR2 LQKENI. CDR3 amino acids: CASRLQGNGYTF. DNA for the CDR3: TGTGCCAGCCGACTCCAGGGAAATGGCTACACCTTC.

V and J are TRBV18 and TRBJ1-1; no clear D gene. Germline CDR1 reads KGHSH; CDR2 reads LQKENI. This CDR3 comprises 12 residues. V lost 5 bases to trimming and J lost 2 bases, with 6 bases between them. As DNA, the CDR3 is TGTGCCAGCTCAGGCTCAAACACTGAAGCTTTCTTT. It encodes CASSGSNTEAFF.

This clone has just one count. This rearrangement joins TRBV19 to TRBJ1-5; tentative D call: TRBD1 (5 bases). Trimming left V 5 bases short and J 1 base short, with 18 bases between. This CDR3 is built from 17 residues. Germline V gives CDR1 LNHDA, CDR2 SQIVND (reference sequence). The CDR3 DNA reads as TGTGCCAGTAGTCCCCAGGGTGTGACAGAAAGCAATCAGCCCCAGCATTTT. Translating it yields CASSPQGVTESNQPQHF.